What follows are 31 T cell receptor beta chains derived from one specimen sequenced in a study of human T cells and chemical hapten exposure. TCRdb redid the calling of the RACE reads with MiXCR, one entry per CDR3 protein. The sample includes roughly 360,000 distinct CDR3 sequences, around 4.8% of them seen just once. As for time point: patch test 1, 2 weeks after DPC sensitization. Stated treatment: therapeutic diphenylcyclopropenone sensitization with weekly scalp DPC. The source was whole blood, collected in connection with sensitization to the hapten diphenylcyclopropenone (DPC). The receptors derive from a woman aged 50 to 65 with alopecia areata. Some clones in this sample may be carry-over from other donors' samples.

This clonotype was found once. The J gene is TRBJ1-1, the V gene TRBV5-1; D not certain. CDR1 is SGHRS and CDR2 is YFSETQ in the germline V gene. This CDR3 spans 13 amino acids. With 4 bases removed from V and 4 bases from J, the gap between germline ends came to 11 bases. CDR3 DNA sequence: TGCGCCAGCAGCGCCCGGAGGGCCACTGAAGCTTTCTTT. Its translation is CASSARRATEAFF.

This chain's CDR3 is CASSLSLGGSSHHGQPQHF. The CDR3 nucleotides read TGTGCCAGCAGCTTAAGTTTAGGGGGCTCTAGTCATCATGGTCAGCCCCAGCATTTT. The V call is TRBV7-9, the J call TRBJ1-5; TRBD1 agrees at 7 bases. There are 19 residues in the CDR3. V dropped 2 bases and J dropped 6; count of bases not matched to a gene: 19. Germline V lookup: CDR1 SEHNR, CDR2 FQNEAQ (reference sequence).

This clonotype was detected only a few times. The genes are TRBV29-1 and TRBJ2-2, with 8 bases aligning to TRBD1. The CDR3 is 15 amino acids. Unmatched junction bases numbered 5, after V lost 1 base and J lost 4 bases. Germline V gene lookup returns CDR1 SQVTM and CDR2 ANQGSEA. CDR3 region: CSVEAQGAGTGELFF. Written as DNA, the CDR3 is TGCAGCGTTGAAGCGCAGGGGGCTGGCACCGGGGAGCTGTTTTTT.

This chain connects TRBV7-2 to TRBJ2-3, with D unclear. V lost 5 bases and J 5 bases, leaving 8 bases between the germline ends. Germline CDR1 reads SGHTA; CDR2 reads FQGNSA. CDR3 length: 12 amino acids. CDR3 amino acids: CASSPAQDTQYF. The CDR3 nucleotides are TGTGCCAGCAGCCCCGCCCAAGATACGCAGTATTTT.

This clonotype showed up many times. V usage is TRBV6-6 and J usage is TRBJ1-5; 7 bases align to TRBD1. The CDR3 is made up of 16 amino acids. Looked up from germline, CDR1 is MNHNY and CDR2 is SVGAGI (reference sequence). V gave up 0 bases and J gave up 1 base; unmatched junction bases: 3. Written as DNA, the CDR3 is TGTGCCAGCAGTTACTCGAGACAGGGAAGCAATCAGCCCCAGCATTTT. The encoded protein is CASSYSRQGSNQPQHF.

The table lists this clonotype with a few counts. V is TRBV7-2 and J is TRBJ2-3; unclear D gene. Germline V gene data show CDR1 as SGHTA and CDR2 as FQGNSA. The CDR3 totals 11 residues. V shed 5 bases and J shed 6 bases, with 6 bases lying between them. The CDR3 loop is CASSAQDTQYF. DNA of the CDR3: TGTGCCAGCAGCGCCCAGGATACGCAGTATTTT.

The chain has TRBV20-1 and TRBJ2-1; TRBD1 might be the D (6 bases). Trimming left V 0 bases short and J 2 bases short, with 20 bases between. This CDR3 has 18 amino acids. Germline V gives CDR1 DFQATT, CDR2 SNEGSKA (reference sequence). CDR3 nucleotide sequence: TGCAGTGCTAGAGATGGGGGCACCGGGACATCTACCTACAATGAGCAGTTCTTC. This translates into CSARDGGTGTSTYNEQFF.

The table lists this clonotype with many counts. The chain employs TRBV28 and TRBJ2-1; D ambiguous. Trimming left V 5 bases short and J 0 bases short, with 8 bases between. Germline V gene data show CDR1 as MDHEN and CDR2 as SYDVKM. CDR3 length: 14 residues. CDR3: CASSQLSSYNEQFF. In DNA, the CDR3 is TGTGCCAGCAGTCAGCTGAGCTCCTACAATGAGCAGTTCTTC.

This clonotype occurred many times. In nucleotides, the CDR3 is TGTGCCAGCAGTATAGCGGGGGGCGAGCAGTACTTC. This codes for CASSIAGGEQYF. The genes are TRBV27 and TRBJ2-7, with 10 bases lining up with TRBD2. Germline CDR1 and CDR2: MNHEY and SMNVEV (reference sequence). CDR3 length: 12 residues. V was pared by 5 bases and J by 6 bases, with 1 base of the junction left unmatched.

This clonotype has a count of ten or more. The chain has TRBV7-2 and TRBJ1-6; 10 bases are shared with TRBD1. The germline CDR1 and CDR2 sequences are SGHTA and FQGNSA. V shed 3 bases and J 9 bases; nucleotides not matched to a gene: 8. The CDR3 contains 16 residues. The CDR3 sequence: CASSFYDRGQGSPLHF. CDR3 in DNA: TGTGCCAGCAGCTTTTACGACAGGGGGCAAGGTTCACCCCTCCACTTT.

This clonotype was seen ten or more times. This chain joins TRBV20-1 and TRBJ2-1, with 15 bases identical to TRBD2. This CDR3 region has 14 residues. The V and J ends lost 6 bases and 10 bases, in that order; junction bases with no gene match: 7. Germline CDR1 is DFQATT and CDR2 is SNEGSKA (reference sequence). CDR3 nucleotide sequence: TGCAGTGCCAGGACTAGCGGGAGGGTATGGGAGCAGTTCTTC. This gives the protein CSARTSGRVWEQFF.

This clonotype was counted only a few times. The genes are TRBV12-3 or TRBV12-4 and TRBJ1-6; D is unclear. The CDR3 has 14 amino acids. V was cut by 5 bases and J by 6 bases, with 11 bases left in between. DNA of the CDR3: TGTGCCAGCAGTCTCCGGGATCCTAATTCACCCCTCCACTTT. This sequence encodes CASSLRDPNSPLHF.

V usage is TRBV7-2 and J usage is TRBJ1-3, with 8 bases that match TRBD1. Germline loops: CDR1 SGHTA, CDR2 FQGNSA. The CDR3 consists of 16 residues. V was clipped by 5 bases and J by 0 bases; unmatched bases: 6. The CDR3 DNA is TGTGCCAGCAGCCTCTACAGGGGGAACTCTGGAAACACCATATATTTT. This codes for CASSLYRGNSGNTIYF. The complete variable domain, with remaining parts taken from reference TRBV7-2 and TRBJ1-3, reads GAGVSQSPSNKVTEKGKDVELRCDPISGHTALYWYRQSLGQGLEFLIYFQGNSAPDKSGLPSDRFSAERTGGSVSTLTIQRTQQEDSAVYLCASSLYRGNSGNTIYFGEGSWLTVV.

This chain links TRBV6-1 with TRBJ2-5; TRBD2 is a possible D gene (6 bases). Germline V lookup: CDR1 MNHNS, CDR2 SASEGT. V lost 1 base and J lost 1, with 13 bases in between. The CDR3 has 16 amino acids. DNA of the CDR3: TGTGCCAGCAGTGAAGAGGAGGGGACCATCCAAGAGACCCAGTACTTC. Its translation: CASSEEEGTIQETQYF.

This rearrangement joins TRBV20-1 to TRBJ1-6; a possible D gene is TRBD1 (5 bases). In germline, CDR1 is DFQATT, CDR2 SNEGSKA (reference sequence). CDR3 length: 14 residues. V lost 5 bases and J 14 bases, leaving 22 bases between the germline ends. The CDR3 loop reads CSAPGAGEYAALHF. DNA for the CDR3: TGCAGTGCTCCTGGGGCCGGCGAGTACGCAGCCCTCCACTTT.

Many counts were recorded for this clonotype. The chain joins TRBV3-1 to TRBJ2-3, with 8 bases aligning to TRBD1. The CDR3 length is 16 residues. Unmatched junction bases numbered 10, after V lost 5 bases and J lost 3 bases. Germline CDR1 is LGHDT and CDR2 is YNNKEL (reference sequence). CDR3 bases: TGTGCCAGCAGCTTCCAGGGGGCAAGGTTGACAGATACGCAGTATTTT. Translating gives CASSFQGARLTDTQYF.

The rearrangement joins TRBV12-3 or TRBV12-4 to TRBJ1-2; D is unresolved. V was pared by 5 bases and J by 7 bases, with 17 bases between. This CDR3 region has 14 residues. DNA for the CDR3: TGTGCCAGCAGTGGAAAGCGGTCACATTCTGGCTACACCTTC. This codes for CASSGKRSHSGYTF.

In its sample, this clonotype was seen many times. V is TRBV9 and J is TRBJ1-1; TRBD1 is a possible D gene (5 bases). CDR3 length equals 14 residues. The ends were cut back, 0 bases at V and 3 bases at J, with 9 bases in the middle. Germline CDR1 SGDLS, CDR2 YYNGEE. This CDR3 is CASSVEGSDTEAFF. CDR3 DNA sequence: TGTGCCAGCAGCGTAGAGGGGTCGGACACTGAAGCTTTCTTT.

This clonotype was recorded at least ten times. The chain joins TRBV7-6 to TRBJ2-7, with 7 bases matching TRBD1. V gave up 2 bases and J gave up 2 bases; unmatched junction bases: 3. Germline loops: CDR1 SGHVS, CDR2 FNYEAQ. There are 14 residues in the CDR3. The CDR3 loop is CASSLSQGAYEQYF. The CDR3 bases are TGTGCCAGCAGCTTAAGTCAGGGGGCCTACGAGCAGTACTTC. Full variable domain (remainder filled in from reference TRBV7-6 and TRBJ2-7): GAGVSQSPRYKVTKRGQDVALRCDPISGHVSLYWYRQALGQGPEFLTYFNYEAQQDKSGLPNDRFSAERPEGSISTLTIQRTEQRDSAMYRCASSLSQGAYEQYFGPGTRLTVT.

This clonotype was seen more than once but under ten times. This sequence joins TRBV5-4 and TRBJ2-6, with D possibly TRBD2 on 6 matching bases. Trimming took 4 bases from V and 0 from J, leaving 11 bases between them. This CDR3 has 16 residues. CDR1 SGHNT and CDR2 YYREEE come from the germline V gene (reference sequence). For the CDR3, the DNA is TGTGCCAGCAGCCAAAACGGGGGCTCTGGGGCCAACGTCCTGACTTTC. Residues: CASSQNGGSGANVLTF.

This clonotype was counted a few times. The chain carries TRBV21-1 and TRBJ2-3; the D call of TRBD2 is as the table states it, not checked on the DNA. TRBV21-1 is a known pseudogene. The CDR3 sequence is 17 residues long. Here the CDR3 reads CASSKARRLAGLGTQYF. The CDR3 nucleotides read TGTGCCAGCAGCAAAGCGCGAAGACTAGCGGGGCTCGGTACGCAGTATTTT.

This clonotype was seen repeatedly, ten times or more. The chain recombines TRBV2 with TRBJ1-2; the D is unclear. This CDR3 is built from 12 residues. Germline V gene sequence: CDR1 SNHLY, CDR2 FYNNEI. V shed 4 bases and J shed 2 bases, with 5 bases lying between them. DNA for the CDR3: TGTGCCAGCAGTGTGCAGAACTATGGCTACACCTTC. Translation: CASSVQNYGYTF.

This clonotype was found many times. V usage is TRBV6-5 and J usage is TRBJ1-6, with D unresolved. The CDR3 is made up of 15 amino acids. Trimming cost V 6 bases and J 3 bases, with 12 bases left between them. Germline V gene lookup returns CDR1 MNHEY and CDR2 SVGAGI. In nucleotides, the CDR3 is TGTGCCAGCAGGACCTTGGGGATCTATAATTCACCCCTCCACTTT. It yields the protein CASRTLGIYNSPLHF.

This chain links TRBV28 with TRBJ2-7; D not certain. In germline, CDR1 is MDHEN, CDR2 SYDVKM. V shed 10 bases and J shed 7 bases, with 11 bases lying between them. This CDR3 spans 10 amino acids. CDR3 residues: CAIGIWEQYF. For the CDR3, the DNA is TGTGCCATAGGGATTTGGGAGCAGTACTTC.

This clonotype was counted ten times or more. The V and J genes are TRBV20-1 and TRBJ2-1; 9 bases line up with TRBD2. The V and J ends lost 1 base and 6 bases, in that order; junction bases with no gene match: 7. Germline-derived CDR1 and CDR2 are DFQATT and SNEGSKA (reference sequence). The CDR3 covers 15 residues. In DNA, the CDR3 is TGCAGTGCTAGAGCCCTAGCGGGGTTGGGCAATGAGCAGTTCTTC. This encodes CSARALAGLGNEQFF.

This clonotype appeared many times. The chain couples TRBV12-3 or TRBV12-4 to TRBJ2-7; TRBD2 matches at 8 bases. The length of the CDR3 is 13 residues. Trimming removed 6 bases from V and 4 bases from J; junction bases left unmatched: 5. CDR3 sequence: CASRAGTSYEQYF. The CDR3 nucleotides read TGTGCCAGCAGAGCCGGGACTAGTTACGAGCAGTACTTC.

This clonotype appeared many times. V usage is TRBV5-5 and J usage is TRBJ1-5, with 7 positions matching TRBD1. Germline values: CDR1 SGHKS, CDR2 YYEKEE (reference sequence). CDR3 length: 16 amino acids. V trimming: 3 bases; J trimming: 0 bases; junction bases outside the gene matches: 6. In DNA, the CDR3 is TGTGCCAGCAGCTGGGGGACAGCGAATAGCAATCAGCCCCAGCATTTT. Protein sequence: CASSWGTANSNQPQHF.

In its sample, this clonotype was seen many times. V and J are TRBV29-1 and TRBJ1-1; D gene ambiguous. The CDR3 totals 11 residues. Trimming pared 7 bases from V and 0 bases from J, leaving 6 bases between. Germline V gene sequence: CDR1 SQVTM, CDR2 ANQGSEA. In DNA form, the CDR3 reads TGCAGCGCTACCTTGAACACTGAAGCTTTCTTT. Its translation: CSATLNTEAFF.

This clonotype was picked up many times. V gene TRBV9 combines with J gene TRBJ1-3, with 8 bases aligning to TRBD1. The CDR3 has 15 amino acids. The germline V gene encodes CDR1 SGDLS and CDR2 YYNGEE. J lost 0 bases, V lost 2 bases, and 1 base had no gene match. In nucleotides, the CDR3 is TGTGCCAGCAGCGTTACAGGGGGCTCTGGAAACACCATATATTTT. Its protein is CASSVTGGSGNTIYF. Together with reference TRBV9 and TRBJ1-3, the CDR3 gives the full variable domain: DSGVTQTPKHLITATGQRVTLRCSPRSGDLSVYWYQQSLDQGLQFLIQYYNGEERAKGNILERFSAQQFPDLHSELNLSSLELGDSALYFCASSVTGGSGNTIYFGEGSWLTVV.

This clonotype showed up many times. This sequence joins TRBV20-1 and TRBJ2-7; 7 bases map to TRBD2. The CDR3 has 14 amino acids. V was pared by 3 bases and J by 4 bases, with 9 bases of the junction left unmatched. Germline loops: CDR1 DFQATT, CDR2 SNEGSKA (reference sequence). DNA for the CDR3: TGCAGTGCTAGGACTACTAGCGTTCAGTACGAGCAGTACTTC. It translates to CSARTTSVQYEQYF.

In its sample, this clonotype was seen a few times. The CDR3 spells CASSWSPNYGYTF. As DNA, the CDR3 is TGTGCCAGCAGTTGGTCCCCAAACTATGGCTACACCTTC. The gene calls are TRBV12-3 or TRBV12-4 and TRBJ1-2; D is ambiguous. V gave up 4 bases and J gave up 2 bases, with 8 bases separating them. CDR3 length: 13 residues.